The next 27 T cell receptor beta chains were all read from a single sample in a study of shared clonotypes between healthy human individuals. The protocol was immunoSEQ multiplex PCR, while the TCRdb copy is restricted to in-frame clones and leaves out a portion. The sample lists about 1.1 million clones, approximately 75% seen once, with about 0.89% in the top ten. Specimen: memory CD4+ T cells from PBMCs. Subset reported: CD45RA-negative fraction. All receptors come from a man aged 18 to 29 in good health. Some clones in this sample may be carry-over from other donors' samples.

The chain's CDR3 is CASSYDRVGDYEQYF. CDR3 coding DNA: TGTGCCAGCAGCTACGACAGGGTCGGGGACTACGAGCAGTACTTC. This chain uses TRBV11-1 with TRBJ2-7; 7 bases line up with TRBD1. CDR3 length equals 15 residues. The germline gives CDR1 SGHAT, CDR2 FQDESV (reference sequence). The V segment lost 4 bases and the J segment 3 bases; nucleotides outside the gene matches: 9.

This clone was detected only once. The chain is built from TRBV6-1 and TRBJ2-7; D might be TRBD1 (6 bases). In germline, CDR1 is MNHNS, CDR2 SASEGT. The CDR3 is 15 amino acids. Trimming cost V 3 bases and J 2 bases, with 14 bases left between them. CDR3: CASSDRGSSAYEQYF. CDR3 nucleotide sequence: TGTGCCAGCAGTGATAGGGGGTCCTCGGCCTACGAGCAGTACTTC.

CDR3 sequence reads: CASSPRENGYTF. For the CDR3, the DNA is TGTGCCAGCAGCCCCCGGGAGAATGGCTACACCTTC. The V call is TRBV7-9, the J call TRBJ1-2; D gene unclear. The CDR3 has 12 residues. The germline V gene encodes CDR1 SEHNR and CDR2 FQNEAQ (reference sequence). Trimming removed 5 bases at V and 6 bases at J, with 10 bases between.

Points on this clone: The sample carries other DNA sequences with the same CDR3. This chain uses TRBV2 with TRBJ1-2, with D hard to call. The germline V gene encodes CDR1 SNHLY and CDR2 FYNNEI. The CDR3 is made up of 11 amino acids. The V end was cut by 5 bases, the J end by 2 bases, with 3 bases between. CDR3 nucleotides: TGTGCCAGCAGTCCAAACTATGGCTACACCTTC. Protein: CASSPNYGYTF.

This rearrangement joins TRBV6-5 to TRBJ2-7; TRBD1 is a possible D gene (6 bases). Trimming cost V 2 bases and J 7 bases, with 18 bases left between them. The CDR3 covers 15 residues. Germline lookup yields CDR1 MNHEY and CDR2 SVGAGI. Here the CDR3 DNA reads TGTGCCAGCAGTTACAATCAGGGGCTTGGGGTGGAGCAGTACTTC. This translates into CASSYNQGLGVEQYF.

V is TRBV4-2 and J is TRBJ2-3; D may be TRBD2 (6 bases). The length of the CDR3 is 17 residues. CDR1 is LGHNA, CDR2 YNFKEQ, per germline. The V and J ends lost 2 bases and 0 bases respectively, with 15 bases between them. Written as DNA, the CDR3 is TGTGCCAGCAGCCAAACTGCGGGGCAGGCTAGCACAGATACGCAGTATTTT. Protein: CASSQTAGQASTDTQYF.

This chain connects TRBV14 to TRBJ1-1; the D gene is possibly TRBD1 (5 bases). CDR1 and CDR2 from the germline V gene are SGHDN and FVKESK. The ends were cut back, 4 bases at V and 3 bases at J, with 15 bases in the middle. The CDR3 totals 15 residues. The CDR3 loop is CASSPTWGRDTEAFF. As DNA, the CDR3 is TGTGCCAGCAGCCCGACGTGGGGCCGGGACACTGAAGCTTTCTTT. Drawing the rest from reference TRBV14 and TRBJ1-1, the complete variable domain is EAGVTQFPSHSVIEKGQTVTLRCDPISGHDNLYWYRRVMGKEIKFLLHFVKESKQDESGMPNNRFLAERTGGTYSTLKVQPAELEDSGVYFCASSPTWGRDTEAFFGQGTRLTVV.

The DNA of the CDR3 is TGTGCTAGTGGTTTAGGGCTAGCGGGAGCTGAGCAGTTCTTC. It translates to CASGLGLAGAEQFF. The chain has TRBV12-5 and TRBJ2-1, with 10 bases matching TRBD2. CDR1 is LGHNT, CDR2 FRNRAP, per germline. The J segment lost 9 bases and the V segment lost 3 bases, leaving 5 bases of the junction unmatched. The CDR3 is 14 amino acids.

The chain links TRBV21-1 to TRBJ1-2; TRBD1 is taken as the D call from the table, unchecked against the DNA. TRBV21-1 is termed a pseudogene. This CDR3 has 14 amino acids. The CDR3 region has the DNA TGTGCCAGCAGCAAAGCGGCAGGGGGCTATGGCTACACCTTC. It encodes CASSKAAGGYGYTF.

This clone was detected a few times. The V call is TRBV7-9, the J call TRBJ1-4; the D gene is possibly TRBD1 (5 bases). Trimming pared 5 bases from V and 8 bases from J, leaving 18 bases between. The CDR3 runs 15 residues. Germline CDR1 and CDR2: SEHNR and FQNEAQ (reference sequence). The CDR3 loop reads CASSPRPGTPEKLFF. The CDR3 DNA follows: TGTGCCAGCAGCCCCCGCCCCGGGACCCCGGAAAAACTGTTTTTT.

A single count supports this clone. This chain links TRBV7-9 with TRBJ2-1; tentative D call: TRBD1 (6 bases). The CDR3 runs 13 residues. The V gene's germline CDR1 is SEHNR and CDR2 FQNEAQ (reference sequence). Trimming pared 5 bases from V and 9 bases from J, leaving 14 bases between. DNA of the CDR3: TGTGCCAGCAGCCCAAGGGGGATCAGTGAGCAGTTCTTC. Encoded protein: CASSPRGISEQFF.

Turning to this clone: The same CDR3 arises from other DNA sequences in this sample as well. CDR3 in DNA: TGTGCCAGCAGTTTACAAGACTATGGCTACACCTTC. Amino acid sequence: CASSLQDYGYTF. This chain joins TRBV28 and TRBJ1-2; D is unclear. Germline values: CDR1 MDHEN, CDR2 SYDVKM. V shed 2 bases and J shed 3 bases, with 4 bases lying between them. The CDR3 extends over 12 amino acids.

The chain uses TRBV2 and TRBJ1-2; maybe TRBD1 (5 bases). The germline V gene encodes CDR1 SNHLY and CDR2 FYNNEI. Deletions cut 5 bases from V and 2 bases from J, with 12 bases between. The CDR3 is 14 residues long. CDR3 amino acids: CASSFSRQNYGYTF. CDR3 in DNA: TGTGCCAGCAGTTTCTCCCGACAGAACTATGGCTACACCTTC.

The rearrangement uses TRBV28 and TRBJ1-2; D is possibly TRBD1 (5 bases). Looked up from germline, CDR1 is MDHEN and CDR2 is SYDVKM. V was trimmed by 10 bases and J by 0 bases, leaving 12 bases between them. The CDR3 runs 13 residues. This CDR3 reads CAIRDGANYGYTF. CDR3 nucleotide sequence: TGTGCCATCCGGGACGGAGCTAACTATGGCTACACCTTC.

The gene calls are TRBV2 and TRBJ2-2, with D perhaps TRBD1 (7 bases). Germline CDR1 reads SNHLY; CDR2 reads FYNNEI. This CDR3 region has 15 residues. The ends were cut back, 5 bases at V and 1 base at J, with 11 bases in the middle. The CDR3 nucleotides read TGTGCCAGCAGTCGCGGGACAGTGAACACCGGGGAGCTGTTTTTT. This sequence encodes CASSRGTVNTGELFF.

The J gene is TRBJ2-2, the V gene TRBV6-1; no clear D. The V gene's germline CDR1 is MNHNS and CDR2 SASEGT. V was pared by 1 base and J by 5 bases, with 14 bases between. The CDR3 has 16 residues. CDR3 sequence: CASSEGAALHTGELFF. CDR3 sequence (DNA): TGTGCCAGCAGTGAAGGTGCAGCTCTACATACCGGGGAGCTGTTTTTT.

The chain uses TRBV25-1 and TRBJ2-3, with 9 bases that match TRBD2. Germline lookup yields CDR1 MGHDK and CDR2 SYGVNS. The CDR3 length is 18 residues. J was trimmed by 5 bases and V by 3 bases; bases with no gene match: 15. The CDR3 DNA is TGTGCCAGCAGTGACCCGAGGGGGATAGCGGGAGCGGTAGATACGCAGTATTTT. It codes for CASSDPRGIAGAVDTQYF.

This rearrangement joins TRBV19 to TRBJ2-7; 7 bases map to TRBD2. The V gene end was trimmed by 3 bases and the J gene end by 2 bases; junction bases not matched to a gene: 7. The CDR3 is made up of 15 amino acids. CDR1 and CDR2 (germline): LNHDA, SQIVND (reference sequence). The CDR3 nucleotides are TGTGCCAGTAGTATTCAGGGCGGGGGAGCCTACGAGCAGTACTTC. Amino acids: CASSIQGGGAYEQYF.

This clone has just a few counts. Written as DNA, the CDR3 is TGTGCCAGCACGGGGACTTCTGGAAACACCATATATTTT. Amino acid sequence: CASTGTSGNTIYF. The chain uses TRBV2 and TRBJ1-3; tentatively, D is TRBD1 (5 bases). CDR3 size: 13 residues. The V end lost 7 bases, the J end lost 1 base, and 8 bases lay between the germline ends. Per the germline V gene, CDR1 is SNHLY and CDR2 is FYNNEI.

About this clone: This sample includes further DNA sequences coding for the same CDR3. This sequence joins TRBV6-5 and TRBJ1-1; D perhaps matches TRBD1 (5 bases). Germline CDR1 and CDR2: MNHEY and SVGAGI. CDR3 length: 14 amino acids. The germline V and J ends were trimmed by 4 bases and 2 bases, with 11 bases remaining between them. Here the CDR3 DNA reads TGTGCCAGCAGTTTCGGGGGGAGAAACACTGAAGCTTTCTTT. It is translated as CASSFGGRNTEAFF.

The chain has TRBV5-1 and TRBJ1-4; perhaps TRBD1 as D (6 bases). The V gene lost 1 base and the J gene lost 7 bases, with 14 bases spanning the gap. The germline V gene has CDR1 SGHRS and CDR2 YFSETQ. The CDR3 has 15 residues. The CDR3 sequence is CASSLTGGLSEKLFF. DNA of the CDR3: TGCGCCAGCAGCTTGACCGGGGGCTTGAGTGAAAAACTGTTTTTT.

CDR3 residues: CASSEALVKLFF. The CDR3 DNA reads as TGTGCCAGCAGTGAAGCGCTCGTTAAACTGTTTTTT. The rearrangement joins TRBV2 to TRBJ1-4, with no clear D. This CDR3 region has 12 residues. Germline V gene sequence: CDR1 SNHLY, CDR2 FYNNEI. Trimming removed 0 bases from V and 11 bases from J, with 7 bases in between.

This clone was seen only a few times. The genes are TRBV11-2 and TRBJ1-1; TRBD1 is a possible D gene (6 bases). V was cut by 0 bases and J by 1 base, with 9 bases left in between. This CDR3 has 15 residues. Germline loops: CDR1 SGHAT, CDR2 FQNNGV. CDR3 residues: CASSLDPGENTEAFF. In DNA form, the CDR3 reads TGTGCCAGCAGCTTAGATCCAGGGGAGAACACTGAAGCTTTCTTT.

The CDR3 DNA reads TGTGCCAGTAGTACCCTCCAAGCTGCCACTGAAGCTTTCTTT. It codes for CASSTLQAATEAFF. This sequence joins TRBV19 and TRBJ1-1, with D hard to call. V dropped 4 bases and J dropped 4 bases, with 13 bases sitting between them. CDR1 is LNHDA, CDR2 SQIVND, per germline (reference sequence). This CDR3 region has 14 residues.

The chain joins TRBV2 to TRBJ2-7, with 8 bases lining up with TRBD1. This CDR3 comprises 16 residues. The germline CDR1 and CDR2 sequences are SNHLY and FYNNEI. Unmatched junction bases numbered 10, after V lost 4 bases and J lost 2 bases. CDR3 bases: TGTGCCAGCAGTGGCGCTACCGGGACAGGTACCTACGAGCAGTACTTC. Protein product: CASSGATGTGTYEQYF.

The chain recombines TRBV29-1 with TRBJ2-1; 14 bases match TRBD2. The CDR3 consists of 14 residues. Germline CDR1 and CDR2: SQVTM and ANQGSEA. After removal of 7 bases from V and 4 bases from J, the junction contained 3 bases not matched to a gene. This CDR3 is CSDRLAGGYNEQFF. The CDR3 coding sequence is TGCAGCGACCGACTAGCGGGAGGGTACAATGAGCAGTTCTTC.

The rearrangement uses TRBV7-2 and TRBJ2-1; D is ambiguous. Trimming took off 3 bases at V and 5 bases at J, with 11 bases between the two ends. The CDR3 has 14 amino acids. CDR1 is SGHTA, CDR2 FQGNSA, per germline. The CDR3 reads CASSFQFGDNEQFF. The CDR3 region has the DNA TGTGCCAGCAGCTTCCAATTCGGAGACAATGAGCAGTTCTTC.